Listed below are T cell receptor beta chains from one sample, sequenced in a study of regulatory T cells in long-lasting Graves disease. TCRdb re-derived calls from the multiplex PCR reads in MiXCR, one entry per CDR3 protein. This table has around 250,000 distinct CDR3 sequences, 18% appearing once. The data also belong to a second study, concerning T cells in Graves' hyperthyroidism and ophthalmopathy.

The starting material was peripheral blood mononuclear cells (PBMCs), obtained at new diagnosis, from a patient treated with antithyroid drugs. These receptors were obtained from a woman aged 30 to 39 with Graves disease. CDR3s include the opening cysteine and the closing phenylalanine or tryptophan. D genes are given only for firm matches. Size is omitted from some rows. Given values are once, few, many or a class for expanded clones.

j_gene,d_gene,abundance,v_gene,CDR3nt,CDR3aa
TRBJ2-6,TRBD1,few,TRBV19,TGTGCCACCCGGACAGGGGCTAGCTCTGGGGCCAACGTCCTGACTTTC,CATRTGASSGANVLTF
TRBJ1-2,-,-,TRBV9,TGTGCCAGCAGCGTAGCGACCGAGTATGGCTACACCTTC,CASSVATEYGYTF
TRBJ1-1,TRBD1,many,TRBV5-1,TGCGCCAGCAGCGCCGGACAGGGGGGTACTGAAGCTTTCTTT,CASSAGQGGTEAFF
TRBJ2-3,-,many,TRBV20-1,TGCAGTGCTAGAACATCTACCTGCACAGATACGCAGTATTTT,CSARTSTCTDTQYF
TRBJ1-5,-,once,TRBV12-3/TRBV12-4,TGTGCCAGCATTTCGGGCCGTGGGGAGCCCCAGCATTTT,CASISGRGEPQHF
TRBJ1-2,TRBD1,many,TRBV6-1,TGTGCCAGCAGTGATAGGGGGCCGTACACCTTC,CASSDRGPYTF
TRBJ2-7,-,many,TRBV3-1,TGTGCCAGCAGCCAAGTTGGAACGATCTACGAGCAGTACTTC,CASSQVGTIYEQYF
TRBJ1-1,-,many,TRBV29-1,TGCAGCGTCGGTAAGGGTGCACTGAACACTGAAGCTTTCTTT,CSVGKGALNTEAFF
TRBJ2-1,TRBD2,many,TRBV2,TGTGCCAGCAGGGGGCTGGTGCCTAGCGGTTTGGAGTTCTTC,CASRGLVPSGLEFF
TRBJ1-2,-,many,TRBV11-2,TGTGCCAGCAGCTTCCTAAAGGGGCAGGAGGGTTCCAACTATGGCTACACCTTC,CASSFLKGQEGSNYGYTF
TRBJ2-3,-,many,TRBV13,TGTGCCAGCAGCTTAGACTGGCCTATCTCTAGCACAGATACGCAGTATTTT,CASSLDWPISSTDTQYF
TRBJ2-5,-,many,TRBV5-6,TGTGCCAGCAGCTTGTTGGAGAACCAAGAGACCCAGTACTTC,CASSLLENQETQYF
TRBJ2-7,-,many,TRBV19,TGTGCCAGTAGCCACAGGGTAAGCGACGAGCAGTACTTC,CASSHRVSDEQYF